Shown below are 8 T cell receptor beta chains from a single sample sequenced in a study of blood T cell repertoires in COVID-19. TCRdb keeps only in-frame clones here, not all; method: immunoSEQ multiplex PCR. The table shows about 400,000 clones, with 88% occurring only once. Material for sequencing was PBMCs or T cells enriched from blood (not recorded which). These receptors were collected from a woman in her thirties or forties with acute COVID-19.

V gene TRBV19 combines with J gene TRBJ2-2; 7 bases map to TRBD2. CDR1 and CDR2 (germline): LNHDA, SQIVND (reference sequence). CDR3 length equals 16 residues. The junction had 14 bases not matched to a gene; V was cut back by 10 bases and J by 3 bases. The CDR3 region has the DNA TGTGCCACCAGTATTGGGAGCGGGGCATACACCGGGGAGCTGTTTTTT. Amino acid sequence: CATSIGSGAYTGELFF.

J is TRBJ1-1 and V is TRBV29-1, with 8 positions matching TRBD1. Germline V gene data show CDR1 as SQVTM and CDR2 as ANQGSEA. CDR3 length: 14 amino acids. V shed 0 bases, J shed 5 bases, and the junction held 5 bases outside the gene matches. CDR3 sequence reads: CSVEDRQGATEAFF. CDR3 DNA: TGCAGCGTTGAAGATAGGCAGGGGGCAACTGAAGCTTTCTTT.

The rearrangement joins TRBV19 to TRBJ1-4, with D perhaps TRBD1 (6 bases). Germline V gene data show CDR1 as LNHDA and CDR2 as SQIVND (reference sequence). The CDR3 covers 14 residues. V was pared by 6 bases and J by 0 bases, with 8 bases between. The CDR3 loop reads CASRDSATNEKLFF. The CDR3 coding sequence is TGTGCCAGTAGGGACAGTGCAACTAATGAAAAACTGTTTTTT.

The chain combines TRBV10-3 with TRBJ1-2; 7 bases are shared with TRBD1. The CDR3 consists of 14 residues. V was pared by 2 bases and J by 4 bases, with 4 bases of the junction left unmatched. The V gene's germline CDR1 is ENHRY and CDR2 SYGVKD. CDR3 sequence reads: CAISEVQGPYGYTF. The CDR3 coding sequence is TGTGCCATCAGTGAGGTACAGGGGCCCTATGGCTACACCTTC.

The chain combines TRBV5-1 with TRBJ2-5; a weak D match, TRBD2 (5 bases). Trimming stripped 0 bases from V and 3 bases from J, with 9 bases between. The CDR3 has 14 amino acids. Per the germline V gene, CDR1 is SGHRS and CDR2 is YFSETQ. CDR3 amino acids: CASSLAATKETQYF. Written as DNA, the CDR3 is TGCGCCAGCAGCTTGGCGGCGACTAAAGAGACCCAGTACTTC.

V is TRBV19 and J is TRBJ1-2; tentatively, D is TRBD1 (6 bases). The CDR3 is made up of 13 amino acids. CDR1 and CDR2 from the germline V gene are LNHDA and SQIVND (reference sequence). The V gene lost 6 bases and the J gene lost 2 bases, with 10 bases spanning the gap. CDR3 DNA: TGTGCCAGTAGACAGGGTTCCAACTATGGCTACACCTTC. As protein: CASRQGSNYGYTF.

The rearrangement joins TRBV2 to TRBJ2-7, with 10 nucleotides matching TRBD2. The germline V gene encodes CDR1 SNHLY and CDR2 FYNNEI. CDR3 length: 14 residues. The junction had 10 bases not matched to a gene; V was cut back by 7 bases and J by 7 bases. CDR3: CASIVGLASREQYF. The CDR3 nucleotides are TGTGCCAGCATAGTGGGACTAGCGTCGAGAGAGCAGTACTTC.

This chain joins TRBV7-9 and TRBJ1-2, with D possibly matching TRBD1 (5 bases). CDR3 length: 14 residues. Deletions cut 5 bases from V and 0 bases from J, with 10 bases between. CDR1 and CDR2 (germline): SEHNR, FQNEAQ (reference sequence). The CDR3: CASSPQQANYGYTF. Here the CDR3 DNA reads TGTGCCAGCAGCCCCCAACAGGCTAACTATGGCTACACCTTC.